Below, one T cell receptor (beta chain) is given with its context. Germline loops: CDR1 SGDLS, CDR2 YYNGEE. CDR3 length: 20 residues. J lost 6 bases, V lost 4 bases, and 24 bases had no gene match. The sample originates from a study of shared clonotypes between healthy human individuals. TCRdb's table, derived via immunoSEQ multiplex PCR, lists solely in-frame clones and lacks some. Of 2 million to 2.5 million clones in the sample, roughly 91% are singletons; the top ten hold about 1.8%. CD45RO-negative, CCR7-positively selected cells formed the naive CD8 fraction, excluding terminally differentiated effector memory CD45RA+ cells.

The chain employs TRBV9 and TRBJ2-2; TRBD2 matches 7 bases. The sequenced sample was naive CD8+ T cells from PBMCs. This TCR was recovered from a man between 18 and 29 years old in good health. Some clones in this sample may be carry-over from other donors' samples. CDR3 DNA sequence: TGTGCCAGCAGCTCATTTCCAGGGCGCGGGACCCACCGGGAGGCCGGGGAGCTGTTTTTT. Protein sequence: CASSSFPGRGTHREAGELFF.